Ten or more counts support the clone carrying this TCR beta chain. Its antigen is unidentified. It was by quantitative 5'-RACE with molecular barcodes that TCR beta libraries were made. In TCRdb, the 5' RACE reads were re-called with MiXCR into one record per CDR3 protein. Among around 770,000 distinct CDR3 sequences listed, over 9.5% were seen once. This specimen belongs to a study of CD8 T cells in ankylosing spondylitis. Study findings and constraints: Disease-linked clones were reportedly significantly enriched in matched ankylosing spondylitis synovial fluid. Peripheral blood held disease-linked clones only at relatively low frequency, and these were CD8+. In synovial fluid and blood from reactive arthritis, some motif variants were previously reported. The study identified a TCR beta motif of several highly homologous variants that appeared characteristic of ankylosing spondylitis blood.

The CDR3 sequence is 15 residues long. In germline, CDR1 is WNHNN, CDR2 SYGVQD (reference sequence). Losses at the gene ends were 10 bases for V and 8 bases for J; bases not matched to a gene: 12. The sequencing input was blood, either unsorted or a sorted T cell fraction (not recorded which). This clonotype was sampled from a male donor with ankylosing spondylitis. This rearrangement joins TRBV10-1 to TRBJ2-1; 12 bases fit TRBD1. The CDR3 bases are TGCGCCACCTCGTACCGGGACAGGGGGCTCCATGAGCAGTTCTTC. Its protein product is CATSYRDRGLHEQFF.